The present T cell receptor (beta chain) was sequenced within a study of blood T cell repertoires in COVID-19. The wider study: Samples taken during acute and convalescent COVID-19 were collected in the United States, Italy and Spain. Sample material is recorded as cDNA or gDNA derived from T cells, B-cell-depleted T cells, or PBMCs.

Per germline, CDR1 LGHDT and CDR2 YNNKEL (reference sequence). V gave up 4 bases and J gave up 2 bases; unmatched junction bases: 8. The CDR3 runs to 17 residues. Original processing notes: Amplification of reference gene primers was used by the study to estimate nucleated cell counts. Generated by immunoSEQ multiplex PCR, the TCRdb table keeps only in-frame clones and is missing some. V and J calls and clone size are copied from that table; D and trimming were computed from the DNA. The data contain under 250,000 clones, around nine tenths of them seen just once; the ten biggest clones take up 1.5% to 2%.

The chain carries TRBV3-1 (or the pseudogene TRBV3-2) and TRBJ1-6, with 7 bases lining up with TRBD1. The source of this sequence is a woman in her fifties or sixties who had recovered from COVID-19. Sequencing used peripheral blood. The CDR3 coding sequence is TGTGCCAGCAGCCCCGGGGCAAGGGGGCCCTATAATTCACCCCTCCACTTT. Translated: CASSPGARGPYNSPLHF.